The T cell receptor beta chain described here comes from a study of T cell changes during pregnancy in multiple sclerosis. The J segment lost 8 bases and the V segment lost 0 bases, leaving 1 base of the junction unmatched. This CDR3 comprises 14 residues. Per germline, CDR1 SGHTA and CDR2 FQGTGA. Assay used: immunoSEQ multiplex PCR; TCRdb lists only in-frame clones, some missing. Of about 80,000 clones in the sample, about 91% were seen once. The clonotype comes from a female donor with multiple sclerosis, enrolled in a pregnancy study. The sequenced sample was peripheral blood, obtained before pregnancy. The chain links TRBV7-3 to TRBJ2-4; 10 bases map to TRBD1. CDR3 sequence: CASSLTGTGDIQYF. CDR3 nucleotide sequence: TGTGCCAGCAGCTTAACAGGGACAGGGGACATTCAGTACTTC.